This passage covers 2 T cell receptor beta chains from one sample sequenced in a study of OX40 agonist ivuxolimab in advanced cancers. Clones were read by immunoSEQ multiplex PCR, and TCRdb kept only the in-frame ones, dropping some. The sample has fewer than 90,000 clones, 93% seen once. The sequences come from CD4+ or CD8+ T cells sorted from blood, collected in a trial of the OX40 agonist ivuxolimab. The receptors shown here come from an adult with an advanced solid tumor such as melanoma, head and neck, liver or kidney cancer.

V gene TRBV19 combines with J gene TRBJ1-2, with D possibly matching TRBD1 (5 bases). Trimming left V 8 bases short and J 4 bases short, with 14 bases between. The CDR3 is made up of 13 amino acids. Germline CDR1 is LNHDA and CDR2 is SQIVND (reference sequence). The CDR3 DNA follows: TGTGCCAGTCGGGACCCCTACCTCTATGGCTACACCTTC. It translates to CASRDPYLYGYTF. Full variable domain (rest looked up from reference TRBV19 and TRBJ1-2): DGGITQSPKYLFRKEGQNVTLSCEQNLNHDAMYWYRQDPGQGLRLIYYSQIVNDFQKGDIAEGYSVSREKKESFPLTVTSAQKNPTAFYLCASRDPYLYGYTFGSGTRLTVV.

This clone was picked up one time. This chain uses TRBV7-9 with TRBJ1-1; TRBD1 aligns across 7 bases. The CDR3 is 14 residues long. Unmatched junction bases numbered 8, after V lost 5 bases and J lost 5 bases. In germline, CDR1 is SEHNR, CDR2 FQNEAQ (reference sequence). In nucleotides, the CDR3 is TGTGCCAGCAGCCCAGCAGGGGGAGGGACTGAAGCTTTCTTT. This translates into CASSPAGGGTEAFF.